This T cell receptor beta chain is drawn from a study of CD4+ T cells in melanoma. The V gene end was trimmed by 5 bases and the J gene end by 0 bases; junction bases not matched to a gene: 4. CDR1 and CDR2 (germline): MNHEY, SMNVEV (reference sequence). CDR3 length: 15 amino acids. Study-wide findings and caveats: A reported correlation linked neoantigen-specific CD4+ T cells to CD8+, macrophage and B cell function.

In the case of this clone: Its specificity is unknown.

The data were produced by immunoSEQ multiplex PCR, yet TCRdb's version contains in-frame clones alone and is incomplete. The sample has 50,000 to 60,000 clones, roughly three quarters seen once. The chain has TRBV27 and TRBJ2-1; 7 bases are a match to TRBD2. The sequence was collected from a human donor with melanoma. Sequencing was carried out using tumor tissue. CDR3 bases: TGTGCCAGCAGTCCTTCGGGGGGCTCCTACAATGAGCAGTTCTTC. Its translation is CASSPSGGSYNEQFF.